The 2 T cell receptor beta chains below all came from one sample that was sequenced in a study of memory CD4+ T cells and cytomegalovirus serostatus. Single viable CD3+CD4+CD8-CD45RO+ cells were sorted as the memory CD4+ T cells. The table came from immunoSEQ multiplex PCR; TCRdb's copy has only in-frame clones and leaves some out. The table shows 50,000 or so clones, with 65% to 85% occurring only once. Sample: memory CD4+ T cells from blood. The receptors shown here come from an adult in good health and CMV-seronegative.

V and J are TRBV21-1 and TRBJ2-1; the DNA was not compared with TRBD1, the D call given in the table. TRBV21-1 constitutes a pseudogene. The CDR3 covers 17 residues. DNA of the CDR3: TGTGCCAGCAGCAAAGGACAGGGGGCGATAAGTTACAATGAGCAGTTCTTC. Translation gives CASSKGQGAISYNEQFF.

V and J are TRBV19 and TRBJ1-2, with D perhaps matching TRBD1 (5 bases). The CDR3 is 15 residues long. Per germline, CDR1 LNHDA and CDR2 SQIVND (reference sequence). Trimming cost V 1 base and J 7 bases, with 16 bases left between them. CDR3: CASSIVSQAGGGYTF. CDR3 DNA: TGTGCCAGTAGTATAGTCTCACAGGCGGGTGGTGGCTACACCTTC.